This T cell receptor (beta chain) comes out of a study of T-cell reconstitution after alpha-beta-depleted transplantation in children. The CDR3 is made up of 14 amino acids. CDR1 is MDHEN and CDR2 is SYDVKM in the germline V gene. Trimming cost V 3 bases and J 9 bases, with 15 bases left between them. Using unique molecular identifiers, the investigators prepared the TCRbeta library. One entry per CDR3 protein results from TCRdb running MiXCR on the PCR reads. The sample records about 230,000 distinct CDR3 sequences, about 8.8% being singletons. The sequence derives from a human donor who donated a stem cell graft to a child with SCID. Sequences were derived from PBMCs from the stem cell graft donor, sampled from the stem cell graft. The chain carries TRBV28 and TRBJ1-5; possibly TRBD1 for D (6 bases). CDR3 in amino acids: CASSFGQGLGPQHF. The CDR3 bases are TGTGCCAGCAGTTTCGGGCAGGGGCTCGGGCCCCAGCATTTT.